The source of this TCR beta chain is a study of blood T cell repertoires in COVID-19. Study information: Some COVID-19 samples were acute and others convalescent; all came from the United States, Italy and Spain. The analysed material was cDNA or gDNA that came from T cells, B-cell-depleted T cells, or PBMCs.

This clone occurred once. In the source study's methods: Reference gene primer amplification in the assay estimated nucleated cell counts. The table came from immunoSEQ multiplex PCR; TCRdb's copy has only in-frame clones and leaves some out. V and J calls and clone size come straight from that table; D and trimming were deduced from the DNA. The sample carries nearly 35,000 clones, about 93% recorded once. CDR1 is SGHNT, CDR2 YENEEA, per germline. The germline V and J ends were trimmed by 5 bases and 5 bases, with 16 bases remaining between them. This CDR3 spans 14 amino acids. The TCR was taken from a human donor in a cohort sampled during active COVID-19. Sequences were obtained from peripheral blood. V and J are TRBV11-3 and TRBJ2-7, with a possible D match to TRBD2 (6 bases). The CDR3 nucleotides are TGTGCCAGCAGCCACAGTGGAGGGACGGACGAGCAGTACTTC. Translating it yields CASSHSGGTDEQYF.